One and the same sample provided the 14 T cell receptor beta chains below, sequenced in a study of PD-1 blockade in classical Hodgkin lymphoma. The table came from immunoSEQ multiplex PCR; TCRdb's copy has only in-frame clones and leaves some out. The table has about 21,000 clones, approximately 90% seen once. The time point denotes: newly diagnosed, previously untreated cHL patient sample. After thawing, PBMCs were subjected to magnetic negative selection to isolate CD8+ T cells. The specimen was CD8+ T cells from blood. These receptors were obtained from a human donor with classical Hodgkin lymphoma.

This chain uses TRBV29-1 with TRBJ2-7; D call uncertain. Germline V gives CDR1 SQVTM, CDR2 ANQGSEA. V dropped 2 bases and J dropped 3 bases, with 8 bases sitting between them. The CDR3 totals 12 residues. CDR3 region: CSVEQTDYEQYF. CDR3 in DNA: TGCAGCGTTGAACAGACTGACTACGAGCAGTACTTC.

This clone was recorded only once. The J gene is TRBJ1-1, the V gene TRBV10-3; D unresolved. Per germline, CDR1 ENHRY and CDR2 SYGVKD. The CDR3 covers 14 residues. V lost 6 bases, J lost 1 base, and 12 bases lay in between. CDR3 protein: CAISAKTWNTEAFF. The CDR3 DNA reads as TGTGCCATCAGCGCTAAGACCTGGAACACTGAAGCTTTCTTT.

The J gene is TRBJ2-2, the V gene TRBV11-2; TRBD2 matches 10 bases. The CDR3 loop spans 17 amino acids. The ends lost 5 bases at V and 4 bases at J; junction bases unmatched: 10. Germline assignment: CDR1 SGHAT and CDR2 FQNNGV. CDR3 nucleotides: TGTGCCAGCAGCCCTGGGGCTAGCGGGAGCAGCACCGGGGAGCTGTTTTTT. Its protein product is CASSPGASGSSTGELFF.

CDR3 in amino acids: CASSLAGLGEKLFF. The CDR3 bases are TGTGCCAGCAGTTTAGCGGGTCTAGGGGAAAAACTGTTTTTT. This chain joins TRBV27 and TRBJ1-4; D not resolved. Trimming shortened V by 2 bases and J by 8 bases, and 12 bases separated the two germline ends. CDR3 length: 14 amino acids. CDR1 MNHEY and CDR2 SMNVEV come from the germline V gene (reference sequence).

V and J are TRBV7-9 and TRBJ1-2; a weak D match, TRBD1 (6 bases). Germline CDR1 and CDR2: SEHNR and FQNEAQ (reference sequence). This CDR3 comprises 14 residues. V was pared by 4 bases and J by 1 base, with 10 bases between. The CDR3 DNA sequence: TGTGCCAGCAGCTCCTCGGACAGTAACTATGGCTACACCTTC. Protein: CASSSSDSNYGYTF.

In DNA form, the CDR3 reads TGCGCCAGCAGCCCCTCCGGACAGACTTCTGCCTACGAGCAGTACTTC. Amino acids: CASSPSGQTSAYEQYF. This chain uses TRBV4-1 with TRBJ2-7; TRBD1 is a possible D gene (6 bases). The ends were cut back, 4 bases at V and 2 bases at J, with 18 bases in the middle. Germline lookup yields CDR1 MGHRA and CDR2 YSYEKL. The CDR3 loop spans 16 amino acids.

The V call is TRBV28, the J call TRBJ2-7; maybe TRBD1 (6 bases). Deletions cut 1 base from V and 3 bases from J, with 19 bases between. The CDR3 is 17 residues long. Germline V lookup: CDR1 MDHEN, CDR2 SYDVKM. The CDR3 loop reads CASSLSQQGLGIYEQYF. The CDR3 coding sequence is TGTGCCAGCAGTTTATCTCAACAGGGTTTGGGCATCTACGAGCAGTACTTC. Variable domain in full (rest from reference TRBV28 and TRBJ2-7): DVKVTQSSRYLVKRTGEKVFLECVQDMDHENMFWYRQDPGLGLRLIYFSYDVKMKEKGDIPEGYSVSREKKERFSLILESASTNQTSMYLCASSLSQQGLGIYEQYFGPGTRLTVT.

DNA for the CDR3: TGTGCCTACCTTACGGGACTGATTAATGAAAAACTGTTTTTT. It is translated as CAYLTGLINEKLFF. The V gene is TRBV30, the J gene TRBJ1-4, with D possibly being TRBD1 (5 bases). CDR3 length: 14 amino acids. Germline V gene lookup returns CDR1 GTSNPN and CDR2 SVGIG (reference sequence). V was shortened by 7 bases and J by 4 bases, with 16 bases between the two germline ends. The variable domain in full, completed from reference TRBV30 and TRBJ1-4, reads SQTIHQWPATLVQPVGSPLSLECTVEGTSNPNLYWYRQAAGRGLQLLFYSVGIGQISSEVPQNLSASRPQDRQFILSSKKLLLSDSGFYLCAYLTGLINEKLFFGSGTQLSVL.

This chain joins TRBV7-9 and TRBJ2-3; D might be TRBD2 (6 bases). The CDR3 extends over 17 amino acids. The V end was cut by 0 bases, the J end by 4 bases, with 17 bases between. Per germline, CDR1 SEHNR and CDR2 FQNEAQ (reference sequence). CDR3 residues: CASSLARDFRSSDTQYF. The DNA for the CDR3 is TGTGCCAGCAGCTTAGCGCGGGACTTTAGATCATCAGATACGCAGTATTTT.

This clone was seen a handful of times. V is TRBV7-9 and J is TRBJ1-2, with D unresolved. V dropped 1 base and J dropped 0 bases, with 12 bases sitting between them. Germline assignment: CDR1 SEHNR and CDR2 FQNEAQ (reference sequence). The CDR3 totals 16 residues. The CDR3: CASSLDAGPANYGYTF. The CDR3 DNA reads TGTGCCAGCAGCTTAGACGCAGGTCCTGCTAACTATGGCTACACCTTC.

The chain joins TRBV27 to TRBJ2-1; 10 nucleotides match TRBD2. Germline lookup yields CDR1 MNHEY and CDR2 SMNVEV (reference sequence). This CDR3 has 16 residues. J lost 8 bases, V lost 4 bases, and 11 bases had no gene match. In nucleotides, the CDR3 is TGTGCCAGCAGTTACTCTCCTAGCGGGAGTGTCTATGAGCAGTTCTTC. This sequence encodes CASSYSPSGSVYEQFF.

The chain recombines TRBV9 with TRBJ2-1; possibly TRBD1 or TRBD2 for D (5 bases each). The CDR3 extends over 17 amino acids. Between the trimmed V and J ends, which lost 4 bases and 2 bases, there was a span of 19 bases. The germline V gene encodes CDR1 SGDLS and CDR2 YYNGEE. CDR3 bases: TGTGCCAGCAGCAACCCACCCGAGGGGAAAACCTACAATGAGCAGTTCTTC. Translation: CASSNPPEGKTYNEQFF.

The gene calls are TRBV6-1 and TRBJ1-5, with D hard to call. V was trimmed by 1 base and J by 4 bases, leaving 14 bases between them. Germline V lookup: CDR1 MNHNS, CDR2 SASEGT. The CDR3 has 16 amino acids. The chain's CDR3 is CASSEVWEIGNQPQHF. The CDR3 nucleotides read TGTGCCAGCAGTGAAGTATGGGAAATTGGAAATCAGCCCCAGCATTTT.

This clone was counted only a few times. The chain couples TRBV6-5 to TRBJ1-2; TRBD1 might be the D (6 bases). This CDR3 comprises 14 residues. V was pared by 6 bases and J by 5 bases, with 16 bases between. The germline gives CDR1 MNHEY, CDR2 SVGAGI. CDR3 DNA: TGTGCCAGCAGATCAGGACAGACTGGTTATGGCTACACCTTC. Its protein product is CASRSGQTGYGYTF.